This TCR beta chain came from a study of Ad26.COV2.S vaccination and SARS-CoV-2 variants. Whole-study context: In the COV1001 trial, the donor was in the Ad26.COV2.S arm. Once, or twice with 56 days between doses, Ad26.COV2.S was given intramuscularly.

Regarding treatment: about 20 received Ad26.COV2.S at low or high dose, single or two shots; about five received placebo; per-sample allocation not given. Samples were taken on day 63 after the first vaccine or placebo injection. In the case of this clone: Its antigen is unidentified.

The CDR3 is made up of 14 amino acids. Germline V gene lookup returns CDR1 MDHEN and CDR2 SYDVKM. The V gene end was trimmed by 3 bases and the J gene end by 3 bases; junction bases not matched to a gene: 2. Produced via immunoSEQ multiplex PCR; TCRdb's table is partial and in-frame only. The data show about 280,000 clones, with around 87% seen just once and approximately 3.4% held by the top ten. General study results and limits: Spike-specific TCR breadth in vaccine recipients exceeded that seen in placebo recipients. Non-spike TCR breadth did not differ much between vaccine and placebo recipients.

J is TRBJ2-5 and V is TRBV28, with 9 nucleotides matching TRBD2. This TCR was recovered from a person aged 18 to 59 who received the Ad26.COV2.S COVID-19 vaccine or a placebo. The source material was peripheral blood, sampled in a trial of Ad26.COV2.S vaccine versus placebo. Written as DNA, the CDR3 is TGTGCCAGCAGTTTCATAGCGGGAGAAGAGACCCAGTACTTC. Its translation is CASSFIAGEETQYF.